Below, 21 T cell receptor beta chains from the same sample are listed, as sequenced in a study of identical twins. TCRdb reprocessed the 5' RACE reads via MiXCR and lists one record per CDR3 protein. The sample lists hundreds of thousands of distinct CDR3 sequences, 7.5% seen once, with about 1.9% in the top ten. These same records also appear under a second study, on yellow fever vaccine responses in identical twins.

The sample comprised memory (CD45RO+) T cells sorted from blood. These TCRs come from a woman aged 18-29 years in good health.

At least ten counts were recorded for this clonotype. V and J are TRBV20-1 and TRBJ2-7; weak D call: TRBD2 (6 bases). Germline V lookup: CDR1 DFQATT, CDR2 SNEGSKA (reference sequence). This CDR3 is built from 16 residues. The V gene lost 4 bases and the J gene lost 0 bases, with 19 bases spanning the gap. Here the CDR3 DNA reads TGCAGTGCTACTTCGGGGGAGGCTTGGGGCTCCTACGAGCAGTACTTC. It yields the protein CSATSGEAWGSYEQYF.

This clonotype was seen only a few times. The J gene is TRBJ1-2, the V gene TRBV5-6; D unresolved. With 1 base removed from V and 8 bases from J, the gap between germline ends came to 9 bases. This CDR3 has 12 amino acids. Germline loops: CDR1 SGHDT, CDR2 YYEEEE. In DNA form, the CDR3 reads TGTGCCAGCAGCTTGTCGGCGAGCGGCTACACCTTC. Protein product: CASSLSASGYTF. The full variable domain, its missing parts supplied by reference TRBV5-6 and TRBJ1-2, is DAGVTQSPTHLIKTRGQQVTLRCSPKSGHDTVSWYQQALGQGPQFIFQYYEEEERQRGNFPDRFSGHQFPNYSSELNVNALLLGDSALYLCASSLSASGYTFGSGTRLTVV.

The chain carries TRBV7-9 and TRBJ2-7; D may be TRBD2 (6 bases). V was pared by 5 bases and J by 6 bases, with 17 bases between. CDR3 size: 14 residues. Per germline, CDR1 SEHNR and CDR2 FQNEAQ (reference sequence). The CDR3 spells CASSPTGQGGEQYF. In DNA, the CDR3 is TGTGCCAGCAGCCCTACCGGGCAGGGAGGCGAGCAGTACTTC.

In this sample, this clonotype turned up many times. The rearrangement uses TRBV6-2 or TRBV6-3 and TRBJ2-4; D gene unclear. V was pared by 5 bases and J by 3 bases, with 8 bases between. This CDR3 region has 13 residues. Germline CDR1 and CDR2: MNHEY and SVGEGT. CDR3 DNA sequence: TGTGCCAGCAGTACCTGGAGCAAAAACATTCAGTACTTC. This sequence encodes CASSTWSKNIQYF.

There are many counts of this clonotype. This chain uses TRBV3-1 with TRBJ2-2; no reliable D call. The CDR3 covers 15 residues. V gave up 0 bases and J gave up 5 bases, with 10 bases separating them. From germline, CDR1 is LGHDT and CDR2 YNNKEL (reference sequence). The CDR3 sequence is CASSQDRRLTGELFF. In DNA, the CDR3 is TGTGCCAGCAGCCAAGATCGGCGGCTTACCGGGGAGCTGTTTTTT.

The rearrangement links TRBV7-9 to TRBJ1-2, with D maybe TRBD1 (5 bases). The length of the CDR3 is 14 residues. Trimming pared 5 bases from V and 4 bases from J, leaving 14 bases between. The V gene's germline CDR1 is SEHNR and CDR2 FQNEAQ (reference sequence). CDR3 sequence (DNA): TGTGCCAGCAGCAAGACAGCCAGTGTCTATGGCTACACCTTC. Amino acids: CASSKTASVYGYTF.

The rearrangement uses TRBV19 and TRBJ2-7; maybe TRBD2 (7 bases). The CDR3 is made up of 14 amino acids. The V end lost 7 bases, the J end lost 6 bases, and 19 bases lay between the germline ends. Germline lookup yields CDR1 LNHDA and CDR2 SQIVND (reference sequence). This CDR3 is CASKSIGGRGEQYF. The CDR3 coding sequence is TGTGCCAGTAAATCGATCGGGGGGCGAGGCGAGCAGTACTTC.

The rearrangement links TRBV19 to TRBJ1-5; D unresolved. This CDR3 has 11 residues. Germline CDR1 LNHDA, CDR2 SQIVND (reference sequence). With 4 bases removed from V and 6 bases from J, the gap between germline ends came to 4 bases. CDR3 amino acids: CASSRGQPQHF. CDR3 sequence (DNA): TGTGCCAGTAGTAGGGGTCAGCCCCAGCATTTT.

This clonotype has ten or more counts. This rearrangement joins TRBV6-2 or TRBV6-3 to TRBJ2-1; D not certain. The CDR3 loop spans 16 amino acids. Trimming stripped 4 bases from V and 0 bases from J, with 13 bases between. Germline CDR1 and CDR2: MNHEY and SVGEGT. The chain's CDR3 is CASSSPSLSSYNEQFF. CDR3 DNA sequence: TGTGCCAGCAGTTCTCCTTCACTAAGCTCCTACAATGAGCAGTTCTTC.

The chain joins TRBV18 to TRBJ2-5, with TRBD1 matching over 8 bases. V trimming: 3 bases; J trimming: 2 bases; junction bases outside the gene matches: 5. Germline-derived CDR1 and CDR2 are KGHSH and LQKENI. This CDR3 comprises 15 residues. The CDR3 protein is CASSPRDRRQETQYF. The DNA for the CDR3 is TGTGCCAGCTCACCTAGGGACAGGCGGCAAGAGACCCAGTACTTC.

The chain has TRBV2 and TRBJ2-5; D call uncertain. V was cut by 6 bases and J by 3 bases, with 14 bases left in between. The germline V gene encodes CDR1 SNHLY and CDR2 FYNNEI. This CDR3 has 14 residues. The CDR3 here is CASRHDPPKETQYF. The CDR3 coding sequence is TGTGCCAGCAGGCACGACCCCCCAAAAGAGACCCAGTACTTC. Together with reference TRBV2 and TRBJ2-5, the CDR3 gives the full variable domain: EPEVTQTPSHQVTQMGQEVILRCVPISNHLYFYWYRQILGQKVEFLVSFYNNEISEKSEIFDDQFSVERPDGSNFTLKIRSTKLEDSAMYFCASRHDPPKETQYFGPGTRLLVL.

This clonotype was observed many times. The J gene is TRBJ2-1, the V gene TRBV7-9; 7 positions agree with TRBD1. Germline V CDR1 and CDR2: SEHNR, FQNEAQ (reference sequence). Trimming at V came to 6 bases and at J to 6 bases, leaving 8 bases not matched to a gene. The CDR3 consists of 14 residues. The CDR3 nucleotides are TGTGCCAGCAGTAGACAGGGAGAGGGCAATGAGCAGTTCTTC. Protein: CASSRQGEGNEQFF. Full variable domain (outside the CDR3, taken from reference TRBV7-9 and TRBJ2-1): DTGVSQNPRHKITKRGQNVTFRCDPISEHNRLYWYRQTLGQGPEFLTYFQNEAQLEKSRLLSDRFSAERPKGSFSTLEIQRTEQGDSAMYLCASSRQGEGNEQFFGPGTRLTVL.

The chain has TRBV7-2 and TRBJ2-1, with D possibly being TRBD1 or TRBD2 (5 bases each). CDR3 size: 15 residues. Per the germline V gene, CDR1 is SGHTA and CDR2 is FQGNSA. V lost 5 bases and J lost 5, with 16 bases in between. The CDR3 region has the DNA TGTGCCAGCAGCCCAAGAAGGGACCCGAACAATGAGCAGTTCTTC. It translates to CASSPRRDPNNEQFF.

This clonotype was observed a few times. V gene TRBV3-1 combines with J gene TRBJ2-3; possible D gene TRBD1, 6 bases. CDR1 is LGHDT, CDR2 YNNKEL, per germline (reference sequence). The CDR3 is 14 amino acids. Trimming removed 0 bases from V and 9 bases from J, with 13 bases in between. DNA for the CDR3: TGTGCCAGCAGCCAAGATTTATCCACAGGGACGCAGTATTTT. Translation: CASSQDLSTGTQYF.

This clonotype was counted between two and nine times. This sequence joins TRBV20-1 and TRBJ2-3, with D perhaps being TRBD1 or TRBD2 (6 bases each). The CDR3 spans 12 residues. The germline V gene has CDR1 DFQATT and CDR2 SNEGSKA (reference sequence). The chain's CDR3 is CSEGGKSDTQYF. The CDR3 region has the DNA TGCAGCGAAGGGGGGAAGTCAGATACGCAGTATTTT.

This clonotype came up a few times. The chain joins TRBV18 to TRBJ1-6; 11 bases fit TRBD1. The junction had 5 bases not matched to a gene; V was cut back by 3 bases and J by 10 bases. The CDR3 has 15 residues. Germline CDR1 is KGHSH and CDR2 is LQKENI. CDR3 in DNA: TGTGCCAGCTCACCGACCGGGACAGGGGGATCACCCCTCCACTTT. It encodes CASSPTGTGGSPLHF.

This clonotype has only a few counts. The J gene is TRBJ2-2, the V gene TRBV4-2, with 7 bases lining up with TRBD2. After removal of 0 bases from V and 1 base from J, the junction contained 11 bases not matched to a gene. The CDR3 contains 19 residues. The germline V gene encodes CDR1 LGHNA and CDR2 YNFKEQ. This chain's CDR3 is CASSQDVRIASGNTGELFF. In nucleotides, the CDR3 is TGTGCCAGCAGCCAAGATGTAAGGATCGCTAGCGGGAACACCGGGGAGCTGTTTTTT.

This clonotype was detected only a few times. CDR3 protein: CASSSGQGGYNEQFF. The CDR3 DNA reads as TGTGCCAGCAGCTCGGGACAGGGGGGCTACAATGAGCAGTTCTTC. The rearrangement uses TRBV7-9 and TRBJ2-1; TRBD1 matches 11 bases. The V and J ends lost 4 bases and 3 bases, in that order; junction bases with no gene match: 2. The CDR3 has 15 amino acids. From germline, CDR1 is SEHNR and CDR2 FQNEAQ (reference sequence).

The CDR3 sequence: CASRSLLAGGQETQYF. The CDR3, as DNA: TGTGCCAGCAGATCGTTACTAGCGGGAGGGCAAGAGACCCAGTACTTC. The chain joins TRBV6-1 to TRBJ2-5; 13 bases line up with TRBD2. The CDR3 is 16 amino acids. Per germline, CDR1 MNHNS and CDR2 SASEGT. J lost 2 bases, V lost 6 bases, and 6 bases had no gene match.

This clonotype was recorded many times. J is TRBJ2-1 and V is TRBV10-3, with TRBD2 identical over 12 bases. The V gene end was trimmed by 7 bases and the J gene end by 8 bases; junction bases not matched to a gene: 6. This CDR3 has 14 amino acids. Per the germline V gene, CDR1 is ENHRY and CDR2 is SYGVKD. This CDR3 reads CAITSSGGADEQFF. The CDR3 region has the DNA TGTGCCATCACTTCTAGCGGGGGGGCCGATGAGCAGTTCTTC.

This clonotype showed up many times. The chain combines TRBV24-1 with TRBJ1-5, with D maybe TRBD1 (5 bases). Trimming left V 4 bases short and J 10 bases short, with 16 bases between. Per germline, CDR1 KGHDR and CDR2 SFDVKD. The CDR3 is 14 residues long. This CDR3 is CATSDSGHSSPQHF. In nucleotides, the CDR3 is TGTGCCACCAGTGACAGTGGACATTCCAGTCCCCAGCATTTT.